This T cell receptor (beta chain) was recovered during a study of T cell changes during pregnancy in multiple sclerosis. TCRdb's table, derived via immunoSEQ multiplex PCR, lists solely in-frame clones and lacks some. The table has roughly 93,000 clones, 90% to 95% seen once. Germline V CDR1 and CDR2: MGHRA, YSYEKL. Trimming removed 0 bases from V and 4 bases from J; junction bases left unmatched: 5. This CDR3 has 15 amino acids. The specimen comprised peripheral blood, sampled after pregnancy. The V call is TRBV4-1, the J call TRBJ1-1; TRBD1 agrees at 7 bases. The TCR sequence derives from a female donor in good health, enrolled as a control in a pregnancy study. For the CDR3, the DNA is TGCGCCAGCAGCCAAGAAAAAGCAGGGGGCACTGAAGCTTTCTTT. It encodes CASSQEKAGGTEAFF.